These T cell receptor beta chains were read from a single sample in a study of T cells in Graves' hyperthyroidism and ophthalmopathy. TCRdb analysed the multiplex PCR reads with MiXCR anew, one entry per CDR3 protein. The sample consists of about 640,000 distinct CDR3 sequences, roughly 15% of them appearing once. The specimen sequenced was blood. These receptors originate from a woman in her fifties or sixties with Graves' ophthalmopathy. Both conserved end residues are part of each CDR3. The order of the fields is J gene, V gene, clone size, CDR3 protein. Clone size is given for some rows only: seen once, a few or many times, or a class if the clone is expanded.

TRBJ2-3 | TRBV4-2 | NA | CASSQELAGADTQYF
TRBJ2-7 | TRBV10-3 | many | CAIGGTGDSYEQYF
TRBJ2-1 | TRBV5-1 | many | CASSLTRDLFSTEYGEQFF
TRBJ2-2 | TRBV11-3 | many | CASSLVLRNTGELFF
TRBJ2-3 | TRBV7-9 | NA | CASRPGTGLTDTQYF
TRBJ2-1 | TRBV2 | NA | CASSETPLASGSSYNEQFF
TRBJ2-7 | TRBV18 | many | CASSPNSYYEQYF
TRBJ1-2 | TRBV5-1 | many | CASSTSGTAVGYTF
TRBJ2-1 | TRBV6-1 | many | CASSHATSGSGREQFF
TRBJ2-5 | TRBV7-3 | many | CASSKEGLAGETQYF
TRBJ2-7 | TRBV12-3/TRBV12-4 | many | CASSPRRIHEQYF
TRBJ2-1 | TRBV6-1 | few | CASSDRGKAYNEQFF
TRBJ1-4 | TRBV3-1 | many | CASSPETGVEKLFF
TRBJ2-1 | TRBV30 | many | CAWSSRGSGRTSYNEQFF
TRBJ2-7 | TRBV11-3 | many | CASSLSWTDSYEQYF
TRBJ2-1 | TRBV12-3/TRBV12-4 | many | CASSPRYDGTPTYNEQFF